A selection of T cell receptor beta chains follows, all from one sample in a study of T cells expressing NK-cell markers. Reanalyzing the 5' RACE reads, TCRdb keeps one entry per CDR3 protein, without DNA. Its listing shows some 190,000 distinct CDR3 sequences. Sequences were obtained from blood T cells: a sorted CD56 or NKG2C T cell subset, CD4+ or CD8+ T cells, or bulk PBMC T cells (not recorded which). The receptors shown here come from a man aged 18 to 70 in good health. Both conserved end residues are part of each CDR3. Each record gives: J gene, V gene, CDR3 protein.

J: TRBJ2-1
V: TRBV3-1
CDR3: CASSQRGGAGDYEQFF

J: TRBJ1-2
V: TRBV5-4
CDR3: CASSPTWDGGYGYTF

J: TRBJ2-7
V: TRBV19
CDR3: CATLAGFSYEQYF

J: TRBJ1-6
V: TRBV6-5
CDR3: CASSSTGEWTYNSPLHF

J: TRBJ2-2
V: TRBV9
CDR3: CASSVGSRELFF

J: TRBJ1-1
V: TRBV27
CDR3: CASAGEEIEAFF

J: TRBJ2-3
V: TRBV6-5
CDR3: CASSYEEAGGSDTQYF

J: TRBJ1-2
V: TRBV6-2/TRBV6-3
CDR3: CASSPDREDGYGYTF

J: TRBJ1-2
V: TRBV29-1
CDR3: CSVDRWEAQTLANYGYTF

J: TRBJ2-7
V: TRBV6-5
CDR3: CASSYTESGGAYEQYF

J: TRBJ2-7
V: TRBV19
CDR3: CASSVGGSSEIWYF

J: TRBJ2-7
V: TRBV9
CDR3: CASSVDGRSGEQYF

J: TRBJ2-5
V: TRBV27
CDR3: CASRPGGRQETQYF

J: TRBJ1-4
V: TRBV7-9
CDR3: CASSLGYGELNEKLFF